This T cell receptor beta chain was profiled in a study of shared clonotypes between healthy human individuals. The study ran the assay at deep level. How the authors handled the data: Filtering of immunoSEQ junctional sequences could not match full-length read filtering. Assay: immunoSEQ multiplex PCR; the TCRdb copy retains only in-frame clones and omits some. V, J and clone size derive from that table, while D and trimming were established from the DNA sequence. In the table there are around 1,900,000 clones, around 93% of which are singletons. CD45RO-negative cells were positively selected for CCR7, leaving out terminally differentiated effector memory CD45RA+ cells. V lost 3 bases and J 3 bases, leaving 15 bases between the germline ends. The CDR3 has 15 residues. Germline CDR1 SGHTA, CDR2 FQGNSA.

The sample comprised naive CD8+ T cells from PBMCs. The source of this sequence is a young man in good health. Some clones in this sample may be carry-over from other donors' samples. This chain links TRBV7-2 with TRBJ2-7; D possibly matches TRBD1 or TRBD2 (5 bases each). CDR3 DNA sequence: TGTGCCAGCAGCTTTACATCGGGACGCCTCTACGAGCAGTACTTC. As protein: CASSFTSGRLYEQYF. Based on the CDR3 plus reference TRBV7-2 and TRBJ2-7, the full variable domain is GAGVSQSPSNKVTEKGKDVELRCDPISGHTALYWYRQSLGQGLEFLIYFQGNSAPDKSGLPSDRFSAERTGGSVSTLTIQRTQQEDSAVYLCASSFTSGRLYEQYFGPGTRLTVT.